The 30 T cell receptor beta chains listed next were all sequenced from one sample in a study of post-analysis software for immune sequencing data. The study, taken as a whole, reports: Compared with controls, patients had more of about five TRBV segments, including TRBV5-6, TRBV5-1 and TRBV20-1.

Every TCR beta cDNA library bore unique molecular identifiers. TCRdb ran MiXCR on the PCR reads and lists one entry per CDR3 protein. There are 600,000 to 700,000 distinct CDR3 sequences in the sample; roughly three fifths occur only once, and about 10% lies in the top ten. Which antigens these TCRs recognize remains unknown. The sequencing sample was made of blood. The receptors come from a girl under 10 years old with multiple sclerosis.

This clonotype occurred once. CDR3 protein: CASRPGTGPRTSTEAFF. The CDR3, as DNA: TGTGCCAGCAGGCCGGGGACAGGGCCAAGAACTTCGACTGAAGCTTTCTTT. The chain couples TRBV6-6 to TRBJ1-1, with 9 bases aligning to TRBD1. Germline V gene lookup returns CDR1 MNHNY and CDR2 SVGAGI (reference sequence). This CDR3 has 17 amino acids. V was clipped by 6 bases and J by 5 bases; unmatched bases: 16.

DNA for the CDR3: TGCAGTGCTAGAGGGCTGGCAGGGGGCTTGGAGACCCAGTACTTC. It translates to CSARGLAGGLETQYF. The rearrangement links TRBV20-1 to TRBJ2-5; 8 positions match TRBD1. The CDR3 length is 15 residues. Trimming at V came to 1 base and at J to 5 bases, leaving 9 bases not matched to a gene. Germline CDR1 DFQATT, CDR2 SNEGSKA (reference sequence).

CDR3 DNA: TGCAGTGCTAGTCTCTCTGCCGACAGGTTTGGAAACTATGGCTACACCTTC. Its translation: CSASLSADRFGNYGYTF. This chain uses TRBV20-1 with TRBJ1-2; tentative D call: TRBD1 (6 bases). Germline V gene lookup returns CDR1 DFQATT and CDR2 SNEGSKA (reference sequence). This CDR3 spans 17 amino acids. V lost 3 bases and J lost 2, with 22 bases in between.

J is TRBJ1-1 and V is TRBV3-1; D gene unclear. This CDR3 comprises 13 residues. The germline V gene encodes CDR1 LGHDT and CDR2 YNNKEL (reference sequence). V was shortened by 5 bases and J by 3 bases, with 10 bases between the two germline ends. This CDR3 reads CASSYVVDTEAFF. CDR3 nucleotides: TGTGCCAGCAGCTACGTCGTCGACACTGAAGCTTTCTTT. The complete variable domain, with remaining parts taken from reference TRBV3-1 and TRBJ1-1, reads DTAVSQTPKYLVTQMGNDKSIKCEQNLGHDTMYWYKQDSKKFLKIMFSYNNKELIINETVPNRFSPKSPDKAHLNLHINSLELGDSAVYFCASSYVVDTEAFFGQGTRLTVV.

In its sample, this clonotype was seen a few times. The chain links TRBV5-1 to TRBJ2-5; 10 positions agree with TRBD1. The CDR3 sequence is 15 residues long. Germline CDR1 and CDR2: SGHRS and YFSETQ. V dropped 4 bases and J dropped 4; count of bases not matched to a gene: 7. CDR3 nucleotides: TGCGCCAGCAGCCCCGGACAGGGGGTAAGAGAGACCCAGTACTTC. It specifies CASSPGQGVRETQYF.

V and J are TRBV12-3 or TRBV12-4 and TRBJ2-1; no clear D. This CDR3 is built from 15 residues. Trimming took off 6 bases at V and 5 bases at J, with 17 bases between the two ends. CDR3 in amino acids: CASSRTGPRNNEQFF. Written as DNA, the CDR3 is TGTGCCAGCAGCCGTACCGGGCCAAGGAACAATGAGCAGTTCTTC.

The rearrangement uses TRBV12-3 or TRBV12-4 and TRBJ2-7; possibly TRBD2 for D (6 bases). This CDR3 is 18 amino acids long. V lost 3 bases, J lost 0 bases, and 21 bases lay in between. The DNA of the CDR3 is TGTGCCAGCAGTTTCTATGCCGGGCTAGCGAGGAGCTCCTACGAGCAGTACTTC. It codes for CASSFYAGLARSSYEQYF.

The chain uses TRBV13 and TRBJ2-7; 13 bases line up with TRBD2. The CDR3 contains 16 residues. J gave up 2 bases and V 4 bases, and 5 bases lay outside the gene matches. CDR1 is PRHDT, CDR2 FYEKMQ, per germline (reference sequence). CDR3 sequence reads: CASSSPGTSGTYEQYF. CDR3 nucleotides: TGTGCCAGCAGCTCCCCCGGGACTAGCGGGACCTACGAGCAGTACTTC.

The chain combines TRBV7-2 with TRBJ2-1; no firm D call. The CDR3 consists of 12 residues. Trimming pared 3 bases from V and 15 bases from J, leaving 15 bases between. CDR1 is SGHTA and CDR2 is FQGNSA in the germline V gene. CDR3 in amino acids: CASSLVDGPRFF. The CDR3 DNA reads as TGTGCCAGCAGCTTGGTTGACGGGCCGAGGTTCTTC.

As DNA, the CDR3 is TGTGCCAGCAGCTTAGCGCCCCTAGCCAATGAGCAGTTCTTC. It specifies CASSLAPLANEQFF. The chain recombines TRBV7-2 with TRBJ2-1, with a possible D match to TRBD2 (5 bases). CDR3 length: 14 residues. Germline V gene lookup returns CDR1 SGHTA and CDR2 FQGNSA. V dropped 0 bases and J dropped 6 bases, with 9 bases sitting between them.

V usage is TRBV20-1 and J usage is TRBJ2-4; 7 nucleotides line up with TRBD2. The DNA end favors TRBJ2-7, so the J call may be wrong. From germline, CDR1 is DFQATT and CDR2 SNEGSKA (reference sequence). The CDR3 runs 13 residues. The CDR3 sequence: CSARVLGRYEQYF. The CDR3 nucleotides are TGCAGTGCTAGAGTACTCGGGAGGTACGAGCAGTACTTC.

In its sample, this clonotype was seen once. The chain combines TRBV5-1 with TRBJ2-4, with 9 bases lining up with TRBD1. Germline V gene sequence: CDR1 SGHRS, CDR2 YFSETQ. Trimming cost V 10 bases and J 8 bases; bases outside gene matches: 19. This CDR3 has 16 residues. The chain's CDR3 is CARRPPGTGKVDIQYF. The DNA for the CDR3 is TGCGCCCGACGCCCACCCGGGACAGGGAAGGTGGACATTCAGTACTTC.

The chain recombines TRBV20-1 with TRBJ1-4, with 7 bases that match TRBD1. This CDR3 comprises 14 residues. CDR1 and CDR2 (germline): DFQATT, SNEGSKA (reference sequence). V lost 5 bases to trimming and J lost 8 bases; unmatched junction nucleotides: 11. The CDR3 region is CSAGDRPTTEKLFF. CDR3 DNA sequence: TGCAGTGCTGGGGACAGACCCACGACGGAAAAACTGTTTTTT.

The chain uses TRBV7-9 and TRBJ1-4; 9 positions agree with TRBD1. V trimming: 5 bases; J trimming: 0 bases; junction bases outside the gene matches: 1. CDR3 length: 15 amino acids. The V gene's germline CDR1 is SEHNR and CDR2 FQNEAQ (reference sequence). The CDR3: CASSRQGATNEKLFF. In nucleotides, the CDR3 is TGTGCCAGCAGCCGACAGGGGGCAACTAATGAAAAACTGTTTTTT.

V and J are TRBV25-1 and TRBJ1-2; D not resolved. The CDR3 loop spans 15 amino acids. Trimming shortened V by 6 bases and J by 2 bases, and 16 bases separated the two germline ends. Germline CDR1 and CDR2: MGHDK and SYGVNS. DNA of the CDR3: TGTGCCAGCAGCGAGCGTACGGGGTCCAACTATGGCTACACCTTC. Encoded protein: CASSERTGSNYGYTF.

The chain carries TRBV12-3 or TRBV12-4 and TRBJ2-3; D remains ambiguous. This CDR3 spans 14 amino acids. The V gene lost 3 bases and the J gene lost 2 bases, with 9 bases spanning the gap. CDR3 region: CASSLASITDTQYF. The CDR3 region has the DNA TGTGCCAGCAGTTTGGCATCCATCACAGATACGCAGTATTTT.

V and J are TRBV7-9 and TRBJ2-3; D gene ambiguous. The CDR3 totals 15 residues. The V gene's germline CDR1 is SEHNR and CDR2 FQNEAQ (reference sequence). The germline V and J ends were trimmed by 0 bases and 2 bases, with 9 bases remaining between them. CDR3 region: CASSLANRLTDTQYF. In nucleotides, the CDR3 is TGTGCCAGCAGCTTAGCGAACCGACTCACAGATACGCAGTATTTT.

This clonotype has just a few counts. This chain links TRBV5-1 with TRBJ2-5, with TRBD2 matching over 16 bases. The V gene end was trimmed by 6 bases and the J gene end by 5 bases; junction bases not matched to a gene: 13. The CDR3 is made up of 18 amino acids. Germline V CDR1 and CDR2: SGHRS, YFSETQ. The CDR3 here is CASTSGLAGGRSSETQYF. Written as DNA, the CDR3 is TGCGCCAGCACCTCGGGACTAGCGGGAGGGAGGAGTTCGGAGACCCAGTACTTC.

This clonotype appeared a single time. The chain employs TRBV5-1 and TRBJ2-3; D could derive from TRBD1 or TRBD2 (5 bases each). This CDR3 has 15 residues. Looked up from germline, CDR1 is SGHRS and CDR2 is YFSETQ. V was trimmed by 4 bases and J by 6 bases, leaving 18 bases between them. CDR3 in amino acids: CASSMDGKGRDTQYF. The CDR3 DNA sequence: TGCGCCAGCAGCATGGACGGAAAGGGACGCGATACGCAGTATTTT.

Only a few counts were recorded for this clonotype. The CDR3 loop reads CASSLVGTWGYTF. For the CDR3, the DNA is TGTGCCAGCAGTTTAGTGGGGACCTGGGGCTACACCTTC. The gene calls are TRBV12-3 or TRBV12-4 and TRBJ1-2; D might be TRBD1 (5 bases). The CDR3 has 13 amino acids. The V gene lost 1 base and the J gene lost 8 bases, with 11 bases spanning the gap.

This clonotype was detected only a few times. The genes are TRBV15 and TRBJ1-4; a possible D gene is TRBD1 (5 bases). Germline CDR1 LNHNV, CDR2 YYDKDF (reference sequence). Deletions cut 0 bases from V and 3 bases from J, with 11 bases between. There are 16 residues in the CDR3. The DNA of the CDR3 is TGTGCCACCAGCAGAGAACCTCAGGGTCCTAATGAAAAACTGTTTTTT. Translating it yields CATSREPQGPNEKLFF. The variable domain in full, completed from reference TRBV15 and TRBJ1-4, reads DAMVIQNPRYQVTQFGKPVTLSCSQTLNHNVMYWYQQKSSQAPKLLFHYYDKDFNNEADTPDNFQSRRPNTSFCFLDIRSPGLGDTAMYLCATSREPQGPNEKLFFGSGTQLSVL.

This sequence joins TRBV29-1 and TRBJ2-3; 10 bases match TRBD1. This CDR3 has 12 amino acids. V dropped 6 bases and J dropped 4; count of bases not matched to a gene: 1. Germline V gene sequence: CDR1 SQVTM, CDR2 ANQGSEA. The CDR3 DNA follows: TGCAGCGTCGGACAGGGGGCAGATACGCAGTATTTT. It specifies CSVGQGADTQYF.

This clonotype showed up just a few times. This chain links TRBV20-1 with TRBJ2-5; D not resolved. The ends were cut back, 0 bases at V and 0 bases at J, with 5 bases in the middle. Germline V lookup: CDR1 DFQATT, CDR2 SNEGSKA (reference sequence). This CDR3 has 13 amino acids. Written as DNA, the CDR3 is TGCAGTGCTAGAGAGGGCTACCAAGAGACCCAGTACTTC. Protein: CSAREGYQETQYF.

CDR3 DNA: TGTGCCAGCAGTTGGGTTAATTCACCCCTCCACTTT. Translation gives CASSWVNSPLHF. This sequence joins TRBV6-2 or TRBV6-3 and TRBJ1-6; D uncertain. Trimming took off 4 bases at V and 6 bases at J, with 4 bases between the two ends. CDR1 and CDR2 (germline): MNHEY, SVGEGT. The CDR3 consists of 12 residues.

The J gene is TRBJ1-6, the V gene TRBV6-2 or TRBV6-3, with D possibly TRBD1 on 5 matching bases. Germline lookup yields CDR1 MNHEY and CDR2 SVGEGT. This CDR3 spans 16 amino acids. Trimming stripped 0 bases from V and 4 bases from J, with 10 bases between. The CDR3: CASSYSRRGYNSPLHF. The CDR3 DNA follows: TGTGCCAGCAGTTACTCGAGAAGGGGTTATAATTCACCCCTCCACTTT.

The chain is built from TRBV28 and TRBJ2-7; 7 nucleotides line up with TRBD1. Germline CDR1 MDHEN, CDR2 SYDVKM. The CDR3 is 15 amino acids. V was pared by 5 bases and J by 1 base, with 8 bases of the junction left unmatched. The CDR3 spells CASSAAGGKSYEQYF. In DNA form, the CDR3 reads TGTGCCAGCAGTGCTGCAGGGGGAAAGTCCTACGAGCAGTACTTC.

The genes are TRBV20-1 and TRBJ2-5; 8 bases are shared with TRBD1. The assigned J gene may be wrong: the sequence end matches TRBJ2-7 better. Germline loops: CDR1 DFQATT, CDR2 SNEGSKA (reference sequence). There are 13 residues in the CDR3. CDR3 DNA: TGCAGTGCCGCGGACAGGGCGGCCTACGAGCAGTACTTC. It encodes CSAADRAAYEQYF.

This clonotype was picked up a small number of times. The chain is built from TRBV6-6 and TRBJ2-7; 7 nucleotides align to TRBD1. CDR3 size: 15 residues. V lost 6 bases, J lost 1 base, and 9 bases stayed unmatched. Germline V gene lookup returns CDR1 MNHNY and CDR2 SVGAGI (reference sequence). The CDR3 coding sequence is TGTGCCAGCAGGCACGGGACAGCTGCTTCCTACGAGCAGTACTTC. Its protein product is CASRHGTAASYEQYF.

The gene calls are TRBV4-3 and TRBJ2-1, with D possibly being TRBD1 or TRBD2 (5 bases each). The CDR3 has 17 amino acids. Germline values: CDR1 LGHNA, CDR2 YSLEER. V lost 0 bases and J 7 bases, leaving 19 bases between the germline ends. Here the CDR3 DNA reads TGCGCCAGCAGCCAAGACGCGCCCGGGGCGATGGAAAATGAGCAGTTCTTC. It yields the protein CASSQDAPGAMENEQFF.

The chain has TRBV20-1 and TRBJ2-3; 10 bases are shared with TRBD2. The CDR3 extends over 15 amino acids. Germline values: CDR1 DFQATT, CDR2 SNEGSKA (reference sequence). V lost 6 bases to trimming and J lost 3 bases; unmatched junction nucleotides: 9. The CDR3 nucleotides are TGCAGTGCCCAGGGGGCTAGCGGGAGAACAGATACGCAGTATTTT. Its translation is CSAQGASGRTDTQYF.